A single sample gave rise to the 32 T cell receptor beta chains below, sequenced in a study of T-cell reconstitution after alpha-beta-depleted transplantation in children. Unique molecular identifiers were used to barcode this TCRbeta library. Using its own MiXCR run on the PCR reads, TCRdb lists one record per CDR3 protein. Among around 600,000 distinct CDR3 sequences listed, approximately 17% were seen once. The input for sequencing was PBMCs from the stem cell graft donor, taken from the stem cell graft. Every receptor here comes from a human donor who donated a stem cell graft to a child with acute myeloid leukemia.

The chain is built from TRBV24-1 and TRBJ2-1; tentative D call: TRBD1 (6 bases). The CDR3 is 17 residues long. The V end was cut by 4 bases, the J end by 6 bases, with 21 bases between. CDR1 KGHDR and CDR2 SFDVKD come from the germline V gene. CDR3 sequence (DNA): TGTGCCACCAGTGAGGTGACAGGTTCCCGTCACTCCAATGAGCAGTTCTTC. It encodes CATSEVTGSRHSNEQFF.

At least ten counts were recorded for this clonotype. The chain couples TRBV5-1 to TRBJ2-3, with no clear D. The CDR3 contains 14 residues. V lost 0 bases and J 5 bases, leaving 10 bases between the germline ends. The V gene's germline CDR1 is SGHRS and CDR2 YFSETQ. The CDR3 DNA reads TGCGCCAGCAGCTTGGCGACTCCGGTAGATACGCAGTATTTT. Amino acids: CASSLATPVDTQYF.

Only a few counts were recorded for this clonotype. The chain is built from TRBV20-1 and TRBJ2-3; D not resolved. CDR1 is DFQATT and CDR2 is SNEGSKA in the germline V gene (reference sequence). The CDR3 runs 14 residues. The V and J ends lost 0 bases and 1 base respectively, with 8 bases between them. The CDR3 coding sequence is TGCAGTGCTAGAGAGCGCAGAGGCACAGATACGCAGTATTTT. Amino acid sequence: CSARERRGTDTQYF.

This clonotype was recorded at least ten times. This chain uses TRBV24-1 with TRBJ1-4; TRBD1 agrees at 7 bases. The CDR3 loop spans 13 amino acids. Germline CDR1 KGHDR, CDR2 SFDVKD. Unmatched junction bases numbered 3, after V lost 4 bases and J lost 8 bases. This chain's CDR3 is CATSEPGQEKLFF. CDR3 bases: TGTGCCACCAGTGAACCGGGACAGGAAAAACTGTTTTTT.

The rearrangement links TRBV7-3 to TRBJ2-3; D not resolved. The CDR3 has 15 amino acids. The germline V gene encodes CDR1 SGHTA and CDR2 FQGTGA. The V gene lost 0 bases and the J gene lost 6 bases, with 13 bases spanning the gap. CDR3 DNA: TGTGCCAGCAGCTTAACCTGGTCCCGAGCGGATACGCAGTATTTT. Protein: CASSLTWSRADTQYF.

This clonotype was detected ten times or more. This sequence joins TRBV6-5 and TRBJ1-4; D gene unclear. The CDR3 length is 14 residues. With 3 bases removed from V and 7 bases from J, the gap between germline ends came to 12 bases. Germline values: CDR1 MNHEY, CDR2 SVGAGI. The CDR3 nucleotides are TGTGCCAGCAGTTATAGAGGCGGAGGTGAAAAACTGTTTTTT. Its translation is CASSYRGGGEKLFF.

In this sample, this clonotype turned up many times. This rearrangement joins TRBV29-1 to TRBJ2-1; 7 bases map to TRBD2. V lost 3 bases and J lost 4; bases outside the gene matches: 9. The CDR3 sequence is 15 residues long. Germline assignment: CDR1 SQVTM and CDR2 ANQGSEA. CDR3 DNA sequence: TGCAGCGTTGAGGGGGGGACCGGTTTATACAATGAGCAGTTCTTC. Translating gives CSVEGGTGLYNEQFF.

J is TRBJ2-1 and V is TRBV11-1, with D possibly being TRBD2 (7 bases). Trimming took 5 bases from V and 5 from J, leaving 28 bases between them. CDR3 length: 19 residues. Germline loops: CDR1 SGHAT, CDR2 FQDESV (reference sequence). In nucleotides, the CDR3 is TGTGCCAGCAGCCCACCTTTGATTGGGGCGCGGGGGCACGACAATGAGCAGTTCTTC. As protein: CASSPPLIGARGHDNEQFF.

In its sample, this clonotype was seen many times. The V and J genes are TRBV20-1 and TRBJ2-1; TRBD2 aligns across 10 bases. From germline, CDR1 is DFQATT and CDR2 SNEGSKA (reference sequence). There are 15 residues in the CDR3. V was clipped by 6 bases and J by 5 bases; unmatched bases: 10. The chain's CDR3 is CSAISSGGGHNEQFF. CDR3 bases: TGCAGTGCCATCTCTAGCGGGGGCGGACACAATGAGCAGTTCTTC.

V is TRBV6-5 and J is TRBJ1-5, with a weak D call TRBD1 (6 bases). Trimming removed 0 bases from V and 6 bases from J, with 21 bases in between. Germline assignment: CDR1 MNHEY and CDR2 SVGAGI. This CDR3 has 18 amino acids. The CDR3: CASSYSQDPQGGGQPQHF. The DNA of the CDR3 is TGTGCCAGCAGTTACTCGCAAGATCCACAGGGAGGGGGTCAGCCCCAGCATTTT.

This clonotype was counted many times. The genes are TRBV27 and TRBJ1-1; D call uncertain. Germline V CDR1 and CDR2: MNHEY, SMNVEV (reference sequence). The CDR3 has 12 residues. Trimming cost V 8 bases and J 0 bases, with 7 bases left between them. The CDR3 sequence: CASRRMNTEAFF. The CDR3 DNA sequence: TGTGCCAGCCGGAGAATGAACACTGAAGCTTTCTTT.

This clonotype came up many times. The rearrangement links TRBV29-1 to TRBJ2-3; no clear D gene. The CDR3 length is 12 residues. Trimming removed 6 bases at V and 1 base at J, with 8 bases between. Germline V gene sequence: CDR1 SQVTM, CDR2 ANQGSEA. The CDR3: CSVPYRTDTQYF. CDR3 DNA: TGCAGCGTCCCTTACCGCACAGATACGCAGTATTTT.

This clonotype was detected a few times. The chain employs TRBV20-1 and TRBJ2-4; D unclear. The length of the CDR3 is 15 residues. Between the trimmed V and J ends, which lost 5 bases and 0 bases, there was a span of 14 bases. Germline V gene sequence: CDR1 DFQATT, CDR2 SNEGSKA (reference sequence). Written as DNA, the CDR3 is TGCAGTGCTCTACAGAGACGCTTAGCCAAAAACATTCAGTACTTC. This translates into CSALQRRLAKNIQYF.

The chain employs TRBV7-2 and TRBJ2-3; TRBD2 agrees at 11 bases. CDR1 is SGHTA, CDR2 FQGNSA, per germline. This CDR3 comprises 16 residues. J lost 1 base, V lost 4 bases, and 4 bases had no gene match. This chain's CDR3 is CASSSVTSGGTDTQYF. The CDR3, as DNA: TGTGCCAGCAGCTCTGTGACTAGCGGGGGCACAGATACGCAGTATTTT.

V gene TRBV29-1 combines with J gene TRBJ2-1; D gene unclear. The CDR3 has 12 amino acids. The ends were cut back, 5 bases at V and 5 bases at J, with 10 bases in the middle. Germline V gene lookup returns CDR1 SQVTM and CDR2 ANQGSEA. CDR3 sequence (DNA): TGCAGCGTTACCAAACGACACAATGAGCAGTTCTTC. Translating it yields CSVTKRHNEQFF.

This clonotype was detected many times. V gene TRBV5-1 combines with J gene TRBJ1-6; the D gene is possibly TRBD1 (6 bases). The CDR3 contains 15 residues. V shed 6 bases and J shed 8 bases, with 18 bases lying between them. Germline CDR1 and CDR2: SGHRS and YFSETQ. The CDR3 spells CASTPTGQTDSPLHF. The CDR3 DNA reads TGCGCCAGCACACCCACGGGACAAACGGATTCACCCCTCCACTTT.

This clonotype was seen at least ten times. This chain connects TRBV6-1 to TRBJ2-5, with TRBD1 matching 9 bases. Germline V lookup: CDR1 MNHNS, CDR2 SASEGT. J gave up 0 bases and V 7 bases, and 6 bases lay outside the gene matches. There are 15 residues in the CDR3. CDR3 DNA: TGTGCCAGCACTGGGACAGGGCCGTACCAAGAGACCCAGTACTTC. Amino acid sequence: CASTGTGPYQETQYF.

Ten or more counts support this clonotype. V usage is TRBV29-1 and J usage is TRBJ2-1; weak D call: TRBD1 (6 bases). The CDR3 totals 14 residues. Trimming removed 1 base at V and 0 bases at J, with 7 bases between. The germline gives CDR1 SQVTM, CDR2 ANQGSEA. In DNA, the CDR3 is TGCAGCGTTGAAGCAGGGGCCTCCTACAATGAGCAGTTCTTC. Encoded protein: CSVEAGASYNEQFF.

There are many counts of this clonotype. Relative to the germline gene, one junction end is altered; a read error may explain this. The V gene is TRBV20-1, the J gene TRBJ1-2; D unclear. Germline CDR1 and CDR2: DFQATT and SNEGSKA (reference sequence). This CDR3 comprises 12 residues. CDR3 sequence reads: CSARDPGRLEYF. In DNA form, the CDR3 reads TGCAGTGCTAGAGATCCCGGCAGGTTAGAGTACTTC.

There are a few counts of this clonotype. The chain carries TRBV6-1 and TRBJ1-2; D gene ambiguous. Trimming removed 1 base from V and 3 bases from J, with 9 bases in between. The CDR3 is 14 amino acids. Germline V lookup: CDR1 MNHNS, CDR2 SASEGT. The CDR3 sequence: CASSEDPDYYGYTF. The CDR3 region has the DNA TGTGCCAGCAGTGAAGACCCCGACTACTATGGCTACACCTTC.

This clonotype was observed at least ten times. This chain joins TRBV12-3 or TRBV12-4 and TRBJ1-3; D ambiguous. V was shortened by 3 bases and J by 4 bases, with 10 bases between the two germline ends. The CDR3 consists of 14 residues. CDR3 protein: CASSFGGLGNTIYF. CDR3 nucleotide sequence: TGTGCCAGCAGTTTCGGAGGCTTGGGAAACACCATATATTTT.

This clonotype was seen many times. V gene TRBV9 combines with J gene TRBJ2-7, with a weak D call TRBD1 (5 bases). CDR3 length equals 14 residues. Germline V gene data show CDR1 as SGDLS and CDR2 as YYNGEE. The V and J ends lost 4 bases and 6 bases respectively, with 17 bases between them. The DNA of the CDR3 is TGTGCCAGCAGCCCCTACCCGACAGCCTCCGAGCAGTACTTC. Protein product: CASSPYPTASEQYF.

The chain has TRBV5-1 and TRBJ2-2; D might be TRBD1 (5 bases). The V end lost 0 bases, the J end lost 6 bases, and 9 bases lay between the germline ends. The CDR3 is 14 amino acids. Looked up from germline, CDR1 is SGHRS and CDR2 is YFSETQ. The CDR3 DNA is TGCGCCAGCAGCTTGGATACGACAGCCGGGGAGCTGTTTTTT. Protein product: CASSLDTTAGELFF.

This clonotype has a count of ten or more. The chain carries TRBV29-1 and TRBJ2-1, with 9 bases matching TRBD2. With 6 bases clipped from V and 2 bases from J, the junction kept 8 bases outside the gene matches. CDR3 length: 15 residues. Germline CDR1 reads SQVTM; CDR2 reads ANQGSEA. The CDR3 here is CSVTARGGAYNEQFF. CDR3 coding DNA: TGCAGCGTAACAGCCCGCGGGGGGGCCTACAATGAGCAGTTCTTC.

In this sample, this clonotype turned up many times. This rearrangement joins TRBV12-3 or TRBV12-4 to TRBJ2-3, with 8 nucleotides matching TRBD1. V lost 4 bases to trimming and J lost 8 bases; unmatched junction nucleotides: 14. The CDR3 covers 16 residues. This CDR3 is CASSSKRQGKSSTQYF. In DNA form, the CDR3 reads TGTGCCAGCAGTTCCAAGCGACAGGGGAAATCCAGTACGCAGTATTTT.

The chain recombines TRBV5-6 with TRBJ1-6; D is uncertain. Per germline, CDR1 SGHDT and CDR2 YYEEEE. The length of the CDR3 is 16 residues. Trimming removed 5 bases from V and 2 bases from J, with 14 bases in between. The CDR3: CASSQMGFTYNSPLHF. The DNA for the CDR3 is TGTGCCAGCAGTCAGATGGGTTTCACCTATAATTCACCCCTCCACTTT.

The table lists this clonotype with many counts. The chain recombines TRBV11-2 with TRBJ1-3, with D possibly matching TRBD1 (5 bases). Per the germline V gene, CDR1 is SGHAT and CDR2 is FQNNGV. CDR3 size: 15 residues. Trimming shortened V by 5 bases and J by 4 bases, and 15 bases separated the two germline ends. CDR3 protein: CASSQSGGKGNTIYF. In nucleotides, the CDR3 is TGTGCCAGCAGCCAATCGGGGGGGAAAGGAAACACCATATATTTT.

About this clonotype: The germline gene is not matched at one end of the junction; a read error may be the cause. The chain links TRBV12-3 or TRBV12-4 to TRBJ2-3; D unclear. This CDR3 spans 11 amino acids. For the CDR3, the DNA is TGTGCCAGCAGTTTAGAAACCACGTATCATTTT. Translated, it gives CASSLETTYHF.

The chain joins TRBV5-1 to TRBJ2-7; 10 bases match TRBD2. Germline CDR1 SGHRS, CDR2 YFSETQ. V gave up 3 bases and J gave up 2 bases; unmatched junction bases: 8. The CDR3 totals 16 residues. Here the CDR3 reads CASSSQSSGGTYEQYF. The CDR3 region has the DNA TGCGCCAGCAGCTCACAATCTAGCGGGGGTACCTACGAGCAGTACTTC. The full variable domain, rest sourced from reference TRBV5-1 and TRBJ2-7, is KAGVTQTPRYLIKTRGQQVTLSCSPISGHRSVSWYQQTPGQGLQFLFEYFSETQRNKGNFPGRFSGRQFSNSRSEMNVSTLELGDSALYLCASSSQSSGGTYEQYFGPGTRLTVT.

The chain is built from TRBV28 and TRBJ1-6, with D maybe TRBD1 (5 bases). CDR1 is MDHEN and CDR2 is SYDVKM in the germline V gene. Trimming shortened V by 5 bases and J by 9 bases, and 14 bases separated the two germline ends. CDR3 length: 14 amino acids. CDR3 region: CASSPNRWSSPLHF. DNA of the CDR3: TGTGCCAGCAGTCCGAACAGGTGGAGTTCACCCCTCCACTTT.

This clonotype was counted only a few times. The genes are TRBV20-1 and TRBJ2-1; 7 bases align to TRBD1. Germline lookup yields CDR1 DFQATT and CDR2 SNEGSKA (reference sequence). Trimming took 6 bases from V and 2 from J; bases not matched to a gene: 7. The CDR3 loop spans 14 amino acids. The CDR3 here is CSAPRQGPYNEQFF. The CDR3 DNA is TGCAGTGCCCCCCGACAGGGCCCCTACAATGAGCAGTTCTTC.

Regarding this clonotype: A much more abundant neighbour one base away suggests this may be a read error. This CDR3 reads CASSLSWNSHEQYF. DNA of the CDR3: TGTGCCAGCAGCTTATCGTGGAACAGCCACGAGCAGTACTTC. The chain recombines TRBV7-8 with TRBJ2-7; D is ambiguous. Germline loops: CDR1 SGHVS, CDR2 FQNEAQ. CDR3 size: 14 residues. V was clipped by 2 bases and J by 5 bases, with 13 bases between them.